This T cell receptor (beta chain) came from a study of blood T cell repertoires in COVID-19. Study summary: Samples taken during acute and convalescent COVID-19 were collected in the United States, Italy and Spain. PBMCs, B-cell-depleted T cells, or T cells were the source of the cDNA or gDNA that made up the material.

The CDR3 runs to 15 residues. V lost 2 bases and J 2 bases, leaving 11 bases between the germline ends. Germline values: CDR1 KGHSH, CDR2 LQKENI. Methods used by the authors: From reference gene primer amplification, estimates of nucleated cell counts were derived. Libraries were prepared by immunoSEQ multiplex PCR; TCRdb keeps only in-frame clonotypes and omits some of them. That table supplies the V and J calls and clone size; D and trimming were determined from the DNA. This table has about 160,000 clones, more than 75% appearing once. This receptor was identified in a man in his forties or fifties with acute or convalescent COVID-19. The sequenced material came from peripheral blood. This chain links TRBV18 with TRBJ2-3; D is unclear. CDR3 DNA: TGTGCCAGCTCACCATCAAGAGCAAACACAGATACGCAGTATTTT. Translated: CASSPSRANTDTQYF.